The table lists the clone carrying this T cell receptor beta chain with a few counts. Its cognate antigen is unknown. The junction and the germline gene differ at one end; a read error may be behind it. The sample originates from a study of cytomegalovirus exposure and HLA in healthy donors. The V gene's germline CDR1 is SEHNR and CDR2 FQNEAQ (reference sequence). The CDR3 is 18 amino acids. Broader study findings: Sequences of the TCR beta chain were said to predict the HLA-A and HLA-B alleles of most subjects accurately. Most sequenced TCRs were rare (though some public TCRs occurred in many donors). In a later analysis, a missense DCLRE1C variant was linked to TCR beta V- and J-gene trimming.

PCR employed 60 Vbeta and 13 Jbeta primers. Sequenced by immunoSEQ multiplex PCR; TCRdb stores in-frame clones only, minus some. The data show 95,000 to 100,000 clones, around 74% seen once. V and J are TRBV7-9 and TRBJ2-3, with D possibly TRBD2 on 6 matching bases. The sequencing sample was made of PBMCs. This receptor was obtained from a man aged 40-50 years in good health and CMV-seropositive. The CDR3 DNA reads TGTTCCAGCAGCTTAGGGAGCGGGCTCACTCTTAGCACAGATACGCAGTATTTT. This gives the protein CSSSLGSGLTLSTDTQYF.